These T cell receptor beta chains were read from a single sample in a study of beta chain features in type 1 diabetes. The data were produced by immunoSEQ multiplex PCR, yet TCRdb's version contains in-frame clones alone and is incomplete. Among 810,000 or so clones listed, roughly a sixth were seen once. The sequenced sample was naive CD4+ T cells from blood. The receptors stem from a woman aged 18-29 years in good health. The CDR3 runs from the conserved cysteine through the conserved F or W. D genes are given only for firm matches. Only part of the rows carry a size: once, few, many, or a class if the clone is expanded.

J | D | V | size | CDR3 | DNA
TRBJ2-3 | TRBD2 | TRBV4-1 | . | CASSQLAGGPDTQYF | TGCGCCAGCAGCCAACTAGCGGGAGGGCCAGATACGCAGTATTTT
TRBJ2-7 | TRBD2 | TRBV2 | few | CASSGLAGIEQYF | TGTGCCAGCAGTGGACTAGCGGGAATCGAGCAGTACTTC
TRBJ2-4 | . | TRBV28 | few | CASSFSGTAIRIQYF | TGTGCCAGCAGTTTCTCCGGGACGGCTATTAGGATTCAGTACTTC
TRBJ1-2 | . | TRBV28 | . | CASSLVGNYGYTF | TGTGCCAGCAGTTTAGTAGGGAACTATGGCTACACCTTC
TRBJ2-7 | . | TRBV29-1 | few | CSVELSEGPYEQYF | TGCAGCGTTGAACTTAGCGAGGGCCCCTACGAGCAGTACTTC
TRBJ1-5 | . | TRBV27 | . | CASGSSWQPQHF | TGTGCCAGCGGGTCAAGTTGGCAGCCCCAGCATTTT
TRBJ1-1 | . | TRBV7-9 | . | CASSPEGPEAFF | TGTGCCAGCAGCCCCGAGGGTCCTGAAGCTTTCTTT
TRBJ2-1 | TRBD2 | TRBV7-6 | . | CASSLVVGSGSGHNEQFF | TGTGCCAGCAGCTTAGTTGTCGGTAGCGGGAGTGGTCACAATGAGCAGTTCTTC
TRBJ2-7 | TRBD2 | TRBV7-9 | . | CASSSGLAGGPGYEQYF | TGTGCCAGCAGCTCGGGACTAGCGGGAGGGCCGGGGTACGAGCAGTACTTC
TRBJ2-7 | . | TRBV6-1 | . | CASSFRGDSYEQYF | TGTGCCAGCAGTTTCAGGGGGGACTCCTACGAGCAGTACTTC
TRBJ2-1 | . | TRBV7-9 | . | CASRYYNEQFF | TGTGCCAGCAGGTACTACAATGAGCAGTTCTTC
TRBJ2-1 | . | TRBV11-3 | . | CASSLDHPVGEQFF | TGTGCCAGCAGCTTAGATCACCCAGTGGGTGAGCAGTTCTTC
TRBJ2-3 | TRBD2 | TRBV15 | . | CATSRVGAGGRDTQYF | TGTGCCACCAGCAGAGTAGGGGCGGGAGGCCGGGATACGCAGTATTTT
TRBJ2-1 | . | TRBV18 | . | CASSPISFQVEQFF | TGTGCCAGCTCACCAATTTCGTTCCAGGTTGAGCAGTTCTTC
TRBJ2-7 | . | TRBV18 | . | CASSHPSNEQYF | TGTGCCAGCTCACACCCCTCGAACGAGCAGTACTTC
TRBJ2-7 | . | TRBV6-5 | . | CASRQSDRSYEQYF | TGTGCCAGCAGACAGAGCGACAGGAGCTACGAGCAGTACTTC
TRBJ2-1 | . | TRBV6-1 | few | CASSEMPLPQWEQFF | TGTGCCAGCAGTGAAATGCCCCTCCCCCAATGGGAGCAGTTCTTC
TRBJ1-5 | . | TRBV5-6 | . | CASSLGLPLNQPQHF | TGTGCCAGCAGCTTGGGGTTGCCCCTCAATCAGCCCCAGCATTTT
TRBJ2-7 | TRBD2 | TRBV7-2 | few | CASSISGSLDEQYF | TGTGCCAGCAGCATTAGCGGGAGTCTCGACGAGCAGTACTTC
TRBJ2-1 | TRBD1 | TRBV2 | . | CASSERTGPYNEQFF | TGTGCCAGCAGTGAGAGGACAGGGCCTTACAATGAGCAGTTCTTC
TRBJ2-7 | TRBD1 | TRBV2 | . | CASSGQGYEQYF | TGTGCCAGCAGTGGACAGGGATACGAGCAGTACTTC
TRBJ2-1 | TRBD2 | TRBV9 | few | CASSVGRSGSSYNEQFF | TGTGCCAGCAGCGTAGGACGTAGCGGGAGCTCCTACAATGAGCAGTTCTTC
TRBJ2-5 | . | TRBV6-5 | few | CASGWGRFIETQYF | TGTGCCAGCGGGTGGGGGCGCTTCATCGAGACCCAGTACTTC
TRBJ2-5 | . | TRBV11-2 | . | CASSLWETQYF | TGTGCCAGCAGCTTATGGGAGACCCAGTACTTC
TRBJ2-7 | . | TRBV7-2 | few | CASSLEGLLTYEQYF | TGTGCCAGCAGCTTAGAAGGGTTACTTACCTACGAGCAGTACTTC
TRBJ1-1 | . | TRBV28 | . | CASSSPLNTEAFF | TGTGCCAGCAGTTCTCCCCTGAACACTGAAGCTTTCTTT
TRBJ2-1 | TRBD2 | TRBV2 | few | CASNPRTSGYNEQFF | TGTGCCAGCAATCCGAGGACTAGCGGCTACAATGAGCAGTTCTTC
TRBJ1-3 | . | TRBV6-6 | . | CASRAGTAEGNTIYF | TGTGCCAGCAGAGCCGGGACCGCGGAAGGAAACACCATATATTTT
TRBJ2-7 | . | TRBV7-3 | few | CASSLVAGAVNEQYF | TGTGCCAGCAGCTTAGTTGCGGGGGCAGTAAACGAGCAGTACTTC
TRBJ2-3 | . | TRBV9 | . | CASSSGTITDTQYF | TGTGCCAGCAGCTCCGGGACCATCACAGATACGCAGTATTTT
TRBJ2-3 | TRBD1 | TRBV28 | few | CATNTQGITDTQYF | TGTGCCACCAATACACAGGGGATCACAGATACGCAGTATTTT
TRBJ2-2 | . | TRBV2 | . | CASSTGYTGELFF | TGTGCCAGCAGTACAGGGTACACCGGGGAGCTGTTTTTT
TRBJ2-5 | TRBD1 | TRBV7-9 | few | CASSLAGGTETQYF | TGTGCCAGCAGCTTGGCAGGGGGCACGGAGACCCAGTACTTC
TRBJ2-1 | TRBD2 | TRBV5-6 | few | CASIPRGVFSNEQFF | TGTGCCAGCATCCCACGGGGGGTTTTTTCCAATGAGCAGTTCTTC
TRBJ2-3 | TRBD1 | TRBV7-3 | . | CASSPGQLTDTQYF | TGTGCCAGCAGCCCGGGACAGCTCACAGATACGCAGTATTTT
TRBJ2-7 | . | TRBV27 | . | CASRPQVASWQYF | TGTGCCAGCAGACCACAGGTAGCTAGCTGGCAGTACTTC
TRBJ2-7 | TRBD2 | TRBV11-2 | few | CASSLGLVYEQYF | TGTGCCAGCAGCCTGGGACTAGTTTACGAGCAGTACTTC
TRBJ2-4 | . | TRBV5-1 | . | CASSPEIGGRGAQYF | TGCGCCAGCAGCCCCGAGATTGGCGGACGAGGGGCCCAGTACTTC
TRBJ2-5 | TRBD2 | TRBV7-3 | . | CASSLGLGGLETQYF | TGTGCCAGCAGCCTGGGACTAGGAGGCTTAGAGACCCAGTACTTC
TRBJ1-1 | TRBD1 | TRBV5-4 | . | CASSWSRDRAWGTEAFF | TGTGCCAGCAGCTGGTCCCGGGACAGGGCTTGGGGGACTGAAGCTTTCTTT
TRBJ2-1 | TRBD2 | TRBV4-2 | . | CASSQGGTSGTFDQFF | TGTGCCAGCAGCCAAGGAGGGACTAGCGGGACCTTTGATCAGTTCTTC
TRBJ1-1 | TRBD1 | TRBV7-9 | few | CASSSRWTGSGAFF | TGTGCCAGCAGCAGCAGGTGGACAGGGTCGGGAGCTTTCTTT
TRBJ2-1 | . | TRBV11-2 | . | CASSSELADTYNEQFF | TGTGCCAGCAGCTCTGAACTAGCAGACACCTACAATGAGCAGTTCTTC
TRBJ2-3 | . | TRBV9 | . | CASSVGRATTDTQYF | TGTGCCAGCAGCGTAGGCAGGGCAACCACAGATACGCAGTATTTT
TRBJ2-2 | . | TRBV6-6 | . | CASTTGQMAGELFF | TGTGCCAGCACTACCGGACAGATGGCCGGGGAGCTGTTTTTT
TRBJ2-1 | . | TRBV18 | few | CASSPLSGSYNEQFF | TGTGCCAGCTCCCCGCTTAGCGGTTCCTACAATGAGCAGTTCTTC
TRBJ2-5 | TRBD2 | TRBV28 | . | CASSPGTRKQETQYF | TGTGCCAGCAGTCCAGGGACTAGAAAACAAGAGACCCAGTACTTC